A single T cell receptor beta chain is shown here with its context. This clone was observed a single time. It has no known antigen specificity. One base away there is no much larger clone; base qualities are not given. TCRbeta CDR3 regions were sequenced with the immunoSEQ Assay. After extraction, genomic DNA underwent amplification by bias-controlled multiplex PCR, followed by high-throughput sequencing. The authors' analysis ran thus. To quantify the absolute abundance of each unique TCRbeta CDR3 region, sequences were collapsed and filtered. T cell fraction was estimated by normalizing TCRbeta template counts to usable DNA, which was measured by amplifying reference genes present in all nucleated cells. Repertoire TCRs were annotated as SARS-CoV-2-specific when V gene, CDR3 amino acid sequence and J gene were exactly matched to a known reactive TCR set. The reference SARS-CoV-2 TCR set came from MIRA and was filtered for enrichment in COVID-19-positive ImmuneCODE repertoires, removing public or cross-reactive TCRs. Using the MIRA antigens, annotated TCRs were further analysed by specific ORF or by position within an ORF. Breadth was defined as the number of annotated unique rearrangements divided by the total number of unique productive rearrangements, and depth was defined as the summed frequency of the annotated unique rearrangements. TCR breadth was compared between groups using two-sided Wilcoxon rank-sum tests. TCRdb's version of the immuneACCESS table is confined to in-frame rearrangements and falls short of the full clone set. An unresolved V gene accounts for under half of the shortfall where checked; the remainder is of unknown origin. V, J and clone size reflect that table, while D and trimming were determined from the DNA. The sample table lists over 110,000 clones, roughly 85% of them with a count of one. Jointly, the top ten make up 4% to 6% of the sample.

The sample is drawn from a study of Ad26.COV2.S vaccination and SARS-CoV-2 variants listed by TCRdb under 2021. Regarding the research as a whole: Sequencing of the TCRbeta repertoire served to evaluate the specificity and breadth of SARS-CoV-2-reactive T cell receptors following Ad26.COV2.S vaccination. The TCR-sequenced set comprised approximately 32 samples: around 20 Ad26.COV2.S vaccine recipients, 5 placebo recipients and 8 SARS-CoV-2 convalescent individuals. General conclusions and limits of the study: After vaccination, substantial breadth of spike-specific CD8+ and CD4+ T cell responses was reported. According to the authors, total T cell responses may have been underestimated by the TCR breadth and depth analyses. Vaccine and placebo recipients had similar non-spike TCR breadth, a finding consistent with the vaccine containing only spike. Spike-specific TCR breadth was higher in Ad26.COV2.S recipients than in placebo recipients (P = 0.0014).

What the time point label conveys for this sample: individuals recovered from natural SARS-CoV-2 infection. The germline V gene sets CDR1 to SNHLY and CDR2 to FYNNEI. The CDR3 sequence holds 15 residues, the cysteine and phenylalanine included. Only the CDR3 DNA stays, 45 bases, in frame from base 1. The junction shows trimming of 6 bases on V and 6 bases on J, plus 20 bases between the germline ends. Recombination linked TRBV2 to TRBJ1-2; perhaps TRBD1 is the D gene, with 6 bases matching. The TCR sequence derives from a human donor who had recovered from COVID-19. The sequencing used peripheral blood, collected after recovery from COVID-19. The DNA reads TGTGCCAGCAGGCCCCAGACAGGATTTAGTCATGGCTACACCTTC. Protein translation: CASRPQTGFSHGYTF.